The 15 T cell receptor beta chains given below trace back to one sample, sequenced in a study of CD8+ T cells in alopecia areata. Following extraction, RNA underwent reverse transcription to cDNA, which served as the sequencing template. Using immunoSEQ multiplex PCR, the repertoire was profiled, and TCRdb retains in-frame clones only, with some absent. This sample has 150,000 or so clones, with 45% to 60% found just once. The specimen was CD4+ T cells sorted from blood. All receptors come from a human donor in good health.

This clone was observed a handful of times. The chain carries TRBV19 and TRBJ2-5; D not certain. V gave up 7 bases and J gave up 2 bases, with 11 bases separating them. Germline V gives CDR1 LNHDA, CDR2 SQIVND (reference sequence). The CDR3 consists of 13 residues. DNA for the CDR3: TGTGCCAGTATCGGACCGCCACAAGAGACCCAGTACTTC. Protein product: CASIGPPQETQYF.

In its sample, this clone was seen once. The chain employs TRBV29-1 and TRBJ1-4, with 7 bases matching TRBD1. The CDR3 consists of 13 residues. Per the germline V gene, CDR1 is SQVTM and CDR2 is ANQGSEA. V lost 6 bases, J lost 7 bases, and 8 bases stayed unmatched. The CDR3 reads CSVGDRDLEKLFF. CDR3 sequence (DNA): TGCAGCGTGGGCGACAGGGACCTTGAAAAACTGTTTTTT.

The rearrangement joins TRBV15 to TRBJ2-1; D unresolved. The CDR3 length is 13 residues. Trimming shortened V by 0 bases and J by 9 bases, and 9 bases separated the two germline ends. CDR1 LNHNV and CDR2 YYDKDF come from the germline V gene (reference sequence). As DNA, the CDR3 is TGTGCCACCAGCAGAGATGCTGTGGGTGAGCAGTTCTTC. Protein product: CATSRDAVGEQFF.

This clone has only a few counts. The CDR3 DNA sequence: TGCAGCGCCAGCGGAAGACAGGGGGATCAAGAGACCCAGTACTTC. This sequence encodes CSASGRQGDQETQYF. The chain links TRBV29-1 to TRBJ2-5; 9 bases are shared with TRBD1. V shed 7 bases, J shed 2 bases, and the junction held 11 bases outside the gene matches. Germline V gene lookup returns CDR1 SQVTM and CDR2 ANQGSEA. The CDR3 contains 15 residues.

The V and J genes are TRBV7-8 and TRBJ1-2; TRBD1 agrees at 8 bases. Germline V gives CDR1 SGHVS, CDR2 FQNEAQ. This CDR3 spans 15 amino acids. The V segment lost 1 base and the J segment 2 bases; nucleotides outside the gene matches: 3. CDR3 DNA sequence: TGTGCCAGCAGCTTAGGGACAGGGACCAACTATGGCTACACCTTC. Residues: CASSLGTGTNYGYTF.

The V and J genes are TRBV9 and TRBJ2-7; TRBD2 aligns across 9 bases. Germline V gene data show CDR1 as SGDLS and CDR2 as YYNGEE. This CDR3 contains 17 residues. V was clipped by 0 bases and J by 4 bases; unmatched bases: 11. CDR3 nucleotide sequence: TGTGCCAGCAGCGTAGATGGGCTCGGGACTAGCTTTTACGAGCAGTACTTC. This codes for CASSVDGLGTSFYEQYF.

The chain carries TRBV30 and TRBJ2-3; D gene ambiguous. The CDR3 has 15 residues. The germline CDR1 and CDR2 sequences are GTSNPN and SVGIG (reference sequence). V shed 0 bases and J shed 1 base, with 11 bases lying between them. The CDR3 region is CAWSVSSGGTDTQYF. In nucleotides, the CDR3 is TGTGCCTGGAGTGTAAGCTCTGGGGGCACAGATACGCAGTATTTT.

V usage is TRBV15 and J usage is TRBJ2-5; no firm D call. Germline-derived CDR1 and CDR2 are LNHNV and YYDKDF (reference sequence). V lost 2 bases and J lost 0, with 4 bases in between. This CDR3 contains 13 residues. Here the CDR3 DNA reads TGTGCCACCAGCAGATCAGACCAAGAGACCCAGTACTTC. It codes for CATSRSDQETQYF.

The gene calls are TRBV4-1 and TRBJ1-5; no firm D call. Germline V gives CDR1 MGHRA, CDR2 YSYEKL. The V gene lost 0 bases and the J gene lost 5 bases, with 14 bases spanning the gap. The CDR3 is made up of 16 amino acids. The CDR3 DNA reads as TGCGCCAGCAGCCAAGAATTGGTGGGGTCGCATCAGCCCCAGCATTTT. Protein: CASSQELVGSHQPQHF.

The chain employs TRBV29-1 and TRBJ2-2; no clear D gene. V was trimmed by 1 base and J by 9 bases, leaving 9 bases between them. The CDR3 is 12 amino acids. Germline CDR1 is SQVTM and CDR2 is ANQGSEA. CDR3 in amino acids: CSVEGFGRELFF. In nucleotides, the CDR3 is TGCAGCGTTGAAGGGTTCGGACGGGAGCTGTTTTTT.

The chain combines TRBV10-3 with TRBJ2-1; D gene ambiguous. CDR3 length: 13 amino acids. V was shortened by 4 bases and J by 4 bases, with 8 bases between the two germline ends. Germline V gene sequence: CDR1 ENHRY, CDR2 SYGVKD. This CDR3 reads CAISGVDYNEQFF. The CDR3 bases are TGTGCCATCAGTGGAGTTGATTACAATGAGCAGTTCTTC.

This chain joins TRBV6-1 and TRBJ1-1, with D possibly being TRBD1 (6 bases). Between the trimmed V and J ends, which lost 9 bases and 5 bases, there was a span of 16 bases. Per the germline V gene, CDR1 is MNHNS and CDR2 is SASEGT. This CDR3 region has 13 residues. The CDR3 sequence is CASHRTAKTEAFF. CDR3 bases: TGTGCCAGTCACAGGACAGCTAAGACTGAAGCTTTCTTT.

This clone has only one observation. The chain couples TRBV30 to TRBJ2-2; unclear D gene. The CDR3 has 13 residues. Trimming took off 4 bases at V and 0 bases at J, with 6 bases between the two ends. Germline V gene sequence: CDR1 GTSNPN, CDR2 SVGIG (reference sequence). CDR3 sequence: CAWTRANTGELFF. The CDR3 DNA reads as TGTGCCTGGACCCGGGCGAACACCGGGGAGCTGTTTTTT.

This clone turned up a few times. This chain uses TRBV5-1 with TRBJ1-1; D gene uncertain. This CDR3 has 16 residues. Germline V gene lookup returns CDR1 SGHRS and CDR2 YFSETQ. V lost 0 bases to trimming and J lost 5 bases, with 17 bases between them. The CDR3 spells CASSLDSRLTGTEAFF. CDR3 bases: TGCGCCAGCAGCTTGGACAGCCGCCTAACTGGGACTGAAGCTTTCTTT.

The rearrangement links TRBV10-3 to TRBJ2-7; no clear D. Germline V gene lookup returns CDR1 ENHRY and CDR2 SYGVKD. The CDR3 length is 14 residues. V shed 2 bases and J shed 2 bases, with 10 bases lying between them. The CDR3 protein is CAISEDPAAYEQYF. In nucleotides, the CDR3 is TGTGCCATCAGTGAGGACCCAGCCGCCTACGAGCAGTACTTC.